These T cell receptor beta chains were read from a single sample in a study of blood T cell repertoires in COVID-19. Clones were sequenced by immunoSEQ multiplex PCR, and TCRdb holds only the in-frame ones, with some missing. The repertoire holds roughly 300,000 clones, with roughly 91% as singletons. Sequenced input: PBMCs or T cells enriched from blood (not recorded which). Receptor source: a woman aged 35 to 49 with acute COVID-19. The CDR3 runs from the conserved cysteine through the conserved F or W. D genes are given only for firm matches. A clone size is listed for some rows: how often the clone was seen (once, few, many), or a class if it is expanded.

NA	TRBJ2-3	TRBV2	TRBD2	TGTGCCAGCAGCCTAGCGGGGGGGCCGAGCACAGATACGCAGTATTTT	CASSLAGGPSTDTQYF
NA	TRBJ2-5	TRBV24-1	NA	TGTGCCACCAGTGAGGACAGCCAAGAGACCCAGTACTTC	CATSEDSQETQYF
NA	TRBJ2-2	TRBV4-1	NA	TGCGCCAGCAGCCACCCAACAGGGTTCACCGGGGAGCTGTTTTTT	CASSHPTGFTGELFF
NA	TRBJ2-1	TRBV9	TRBD2	TGTGCCAGCAGCGTAGATAGCGGGAAGGTAGGTGAGCAGTTCTTC	CASSVDSGKVGEQFF
NA	TRBJ2-3	TRBV3-1/TRBV3-2	TRBD2	TGTGCCAGCAGCCAAGGTCCAGGACTAGCGGGGGGCCTCACCACAGATACGCAGTATTTT	CASSQGPGLAGGLTTDTQYF
NA	TRBJ1-2	TRBV2	NA	TGTGCCAGCAGCGGACAAAGGTCGTCTCATGGCTACACCTTC	CASSGQRSSHGYTF
NA	TRBJ1-4	TRBV6-1	TRBD1	TGTGCCAGCAGTGTGACAGGGGTTAGGACTAATGAAAAACTGTTTTTT	CASSVTGVRTNEKLFF
NA	TRBJ2-3	TRBV27	TRBD2	TGTGCCAGCAGTTCAGTGGGGGTGCGAGCGGGAGGGGAGTTTAACACAGATACGCAGTATTTT	CASSSVGVRAGGEFNTDTQYF
NA	TRBJ2-3	TRBV15	NA	TGTGCCACCAGCAGATCCGCTTACGGGGGGCGAGATACGCAGTATTTT	CATSRSAYGGRDTQYF
NA	TRBJ2-5	TRBV5-6	TRBD1	TGTGCCAGCAGCTTGTACGGGACAGGCTCTGATATGGAGACCCAGTACTTC	CASSLYGTGSDMETQYF
NA	TRBJ2-7	TRBV11-3	NA	TGTGCCAGCCAGGCGCAGAGCTCCTACGAGCAGTACTTC	CASQAQSSYEQYF
NA	TRBJ2-1	TRBV5-1	NA	TGCGCCAGCAGCTTCAGCGGCAACAATGAGCAGTTCTTC	CASSFSGNNEQFF
few	TRBJ1-1	TRBV4-1	NA	TGCGCCAGCAGCCAACTCGCCACAAACACTGAAGCTTTCTTT	CASSQLATNTEAFF
NA	TRBJ1-2	TRBV5-4	TRBD1	TGTGCCAGCAGCTTGGCTGGACAGGGAAAGTATGGCTACACCTTC	CASSLAGQGKYGYTF
NA	TRBJ1-4	TRBV18	NA	TGTGCCAGCTCAACAGGGTTGGGTGAAAAACTGTTTTTT	CASSTGLGEKLFF
NA	TRBJ1-4	TRBV24-1	NA	TGTGCCACCAGTGACGCGAGGAGCGGAGCTAATGAAAAACTGTTTTTT	CATSDARSGANEKLFF
NA	TRBJ2-1	TRBV4-1	TRBD2	TGCGCCAGCAGCACCGCCGGGACTAGCATTTACAATGAGCAGTTCTTC	CASSTAGTSIYNEQFF